The 2 T cell receptor beta chains given below trace back to one sample, sequenced in a study of blood T cells in healthy people across ages. Sample-barcoded 5' priming and a J-beta primer mix drove a second PCR of about 6 to 12 cycles. TCRdb re-analysed the 5' RACE reads in MiXCR, keeping a single row per CDR3 protein. The sample records 1.5 million to 2 million distinct CDR3 sequences, about 31% being singletons. The material sequenced was blood. The source of these receptors is a woman aged 30 to 39 in good health.

The chain employs TRBV5-5 and TRBJ1-3; D gene ambiguous. Deletions cut 0 bases from V and 4 bases from J, with 11 bases between. The CDR3 covers 15 residues. CDR1 is SGHKS and CDR2 is YYEKEE in the germline V gene (reference sequence). The CDR3 spells CASSLDPKAGNTIYF. The CDR3 region has the DNA TGTGCCAGCAGCTTGGATCCGAAAGCAGGAAACACCATATATTTT.

This clonotype has just a few counts. The V call is TRBV24-1, the J call TRBJ2-1, with a possible D match to TRBD1 (6 bases). This CDR3 has 16 amino acids. CDR1 is KGHDR and CDR2 is SFDVKD in the germline V gene. Trimming removed 4 bases at V and 6 bases at J, with 18 bases between. The chain's CDR3 is CATSDRDTFSRNEQFF. CDR3 coding DNA: TGTGCCACCAGTGACCGGGACACCTTCTCTCGCAATGAGCAGTTCTTC.